Presented here are 18 T cell receptor beta chains from one specimen sequenced in a study of blood T cell repertoires in COVID-19. This table comes from immunoSEQ multiplex PCR, and its TCRdb copy is limited to in-frame clones, with some not included. In the table there are fewer than 200,000 clones, roughly 81% of which are singletons. The sequenced material came from peripheral blood. The source of these receptors is a woman aged 55-70 years with COVID-19, enrolled during active disease.

This chain links TRBV7-2 with TRBJ2-2, with 11 positions matching TRBD1. V was pared by 5 bases and J by 6 bases, with 5 bases of the junction left unmatched. There are 15 residues in the CDR3. The germline CDR1 and CDR2 sequences are SGHTA and FQGNSA. The CDR3 here is CASSGTGGKPGELFF. The CDR3 DNA is TGTGCCAGCAGCGGGACAGGGGGAAAGCCCGGGGAGCTGTTTTTT. Full variable domain (outside the CDR3, taken from reference TRBV7-2 and TRBJ2-2): GAGVSQSPSNKVTEKGKDVELRCDPISGHTALYWYRQSLGQGLEFLIYFQGNSAPDKSGLPSDRFSAERTGGSVSTLTIQRTQQEDSAVYLCASSGTGGKPGELFFGEGSRLTVL.

The rearrangement joins TRBV18 to TRBJ1-3, with D possibly TRBD1 on 6 matching bases. Germline V gene data show CDR1 as KGHSH and CDR2 as LQKENI. This CDR3 has 14 amino acids. V shed 5 bases and J shed 0 bases, with 8 bases lying between them. In DNA, the CDR3 is TGTGCCAGCTCAGGGGGCAACTCTGGAAACACCATATATTTT. Protein product: CASSGGNSGNTIYF.

The CDR3, as DNA: TGTGCTAGTGGTTCGAGCCGGGACAGGGAATACGAGCAGTACTTC. This encodes CASGSSRDREYEQYF. V is TRBV12-5 and J is TRBJ2-7, with TRBD1 matching 9 bases. CDR3 size: 15 residues. Germline V gene lookup returns CDR1 LGHNT and CDR2 FRNRAP. The V segment lost 4 bases and the J segment 4 bases; nucleotides outside the gene matches: 8. The whole variable domain, filled in from reference TRBV12-5 and TRBJ2-7, reads DARVTQTPRHKVTEMGQEVTMRCQPILGHNTVFWYRQTMMQGLELLAYFRNRAPLDDSGMPKDRFSAEMPDATLATLKIQPSEPRDSAVYFCASGSSRDREYEQYFGPGTRLTVT.

This rearrangement joins TRBV11-3 to TRBJ2-1, with D possibly TRBD2 on 6 matching bases. V lost 1 base to trimming and J lost 6 bases, with 13 bases between them. Germline CDR1 reads SGHNT; CDR2 reads YENEEA. The CDR3 spans 15 residues. The CDR3 sequence is CASSLGRGTVNEQFF. CDR3 DNA: TGTGCCAGCAGCTTAGGACGGGGGACTGTCAATGAGCAGTTCTTC.

The rearrangement uses TRBV3-1 (or the pseudogene TRBV3-2) and TRBJ1-4, with unresolved D. Germline values: CDR1 LGHDT, CDR2 YNNKEL (reference sequence). V lost 1 base and J lost 8, with 8 bases in between. This CDR3 comprises 13 residues. The CDR3: CASSQGGVEKLFF. CDR3 in DNA: TGTGCCAGCAGCCAAGGGGGAGTCGAAAAACTGTTTTTT.

This clone was found a few times. The CDR3 loop is CASSPGQGNSSPLHF. For the CDR3, the DNA is TGTGCCAGCTCACCGGGACAGGGTAATTCTTCACCCCTCCACTTT. This chain uses TRBV18 with TRBJ1-6; 9 bases match TRBD1. Germline V gives CDR1 KGHSH, CDR2 LQKENI. This CDR3 has 15 residues. The V gene end was trimmed by 3 bases and the J gene end by 9 bases; junction bases not matched to a gene: 6. Combining the CDR3 with reference TRBV18 and TRBJ1-6 gives the whole variable domain NAGVMQNPRHLVRRRGQEARLRCSPMKGHSHVYWYRQLPEEGLKFMVYLQKENIIDESGMPKERFSAEFPKEGPSILRIQQVVRGDSAAYFCASSPGQGNSSPLHFGNGTRLTVT.

CDR3 sequence: CASSFRQNTEAFF. The CDR3 DNA reads as TGTGCCAGCAGTTTCCGACAAAACACTGAAGCTTTCTTT. The V and J genes are TRBV27 and TRBJ1-1; D is uncertain. Germline CDR1 is MNHEY and CDR2 is SMNVEV (reference sequence). The CDR3 totals 13 residues. The ends were cut back, 3 bases at V and 2 bases at J, with 7 bases in the middle.

The chain combines TRBV21-1 with TRBJ2-1; no DNA check was done on the table's D call, TRBD2. TRBV21-1 is classified as a pseudogene. CDR3 length: 14 residues. CDR3 nucleotides: TGTGCCAGCACCGGCCCTAGGCCATACAATGAGCAGTTCTTC. Residues: CASTGPRPYNEQFF.

The sample holds a few counts of this clone. The J gene is TRBJ1-2, the V gene TRBV6-2 or TRBV6-3, with 7 positions matching TRBD1. Unmatched junction bases numbered 6, after V lost 6 bases and J lost 8 bases. CDR3 length equals 12 residues. The germline V gene encodes CDR1 MNHEY and CDR2 SVGEGT. The CDR3 DNA reads TGTGCCAGCAGCCAACAGGGGATCGGCTACACCTTC. Translation: CASSQQGIGYTF.

V is TRBV27 and J is TRBJ1-1, with D maybe TRBD1 (5 bases). The CDR3 spans 14 residues. Germline V gives CDR1 MNHEY, CDR2 SMNVEV (reference sequence). The V end was cut by 2 bases, the J end by 1 base, with 8 bases between. The DNA of the CDR3 is TGTGCCAGCAGTTTACTCCAGGGGAACACTGAAGCTTTCTTT. It translates to CASSLLQGNTEAFF.

The rearrangement links TRBV27 to TRBJ2-7, with 10 nucleotides matching TRBD1. V shed 2 bases and J 2 bases; nucleotides not matched to a gene: 3. The length of the CDR3 is 15 residues. Germline loops: CDR1 MNHEY, CDR2 SMNVEV (reference sequence). CDR3 DNA: TGTGCCAGCAGTTTAATAGGGACAGGGGCCTACGAGCAGTACTTC. Residues: CASSLIGTGAYEQYF.

CDR3 protein: CASSLRGGAGAREQYF. CDR3 nucleotide sequence: TGTGCCAGCAGCTTAAGAGGGGGAGCGGGAGCCCGCGAGCAGTACTTC. This chain connects TRBV7-8 to TRBJ2-7; TRBD2 agrees at 8 bases. V was pared by 2 bases and J by 6 bases, with 12 bases of the junction left unmatched. CDR3 length: 16 amino acids. CDR1 is SGHVS, CDR2 FQNEAQ, per germline.

CDR3 in DNA: TGTACCGGGGGTAGCTACAATGAGCAGTTCTTC. Its protein product is CTGGSYNEQFF. V usage is TRBV18 and J usage is TRBJ2-1, with D perhaps matching TRBD2 (6 bases). CDR3 size: 11 residues. Germline V CDR1 and CDR2: KGHSH, LQKENI.

This chain uses TRBV6-5 with TRBJ1-6; TRBD1 matches 8 bases. This CDR3 spans 14 amino acids. CDR1 and CDR2 from the germline V gene are MNHEY and SVGAGI. J was trimmed by 4 bases and V by 8 bases; bases with no gene match: 4. CDR3 protein: CASRQGAYNSPLHF. The CDR3 DNA follows: TGTGCCAGCCGCCAGGGGGCGTATAATTCACCCCTCCACTTT.

This chain uses TRBV6-6 with TRBJ1-2; D is possibly TRBD1 (5 bases). Trimming cost V 0 bases and J 5 bases, with 7 bases left between them. This CDR3 spans 13 amino acids. CDR1 and CDR2 from the germline V gene are MNHNY and SVGAGI (reference sequence). The CDR3 sequence is CASSYSGQYGYTF. CDR3 DNA: TGTGCCAGCAGTTACTCGGGGCAGTATGGCTACACCTTC.

The gene calls are TRBV18 and TRBJ1-6, with D possibly TRBD1 on 5 matching bases. The V end was cut by 4 bases, the J end by 7 bases, with 20 bases between. There are 17 residues in the CDR3. Germline lookup yields CDR1 KGHSH and CDR2 LQKENI. The CDR3 here is CASSLLLPAGENSPLHF. The CDR3 region has the DNA TGTGCCAGCTCACTACTACTGCCGGCGGGGGAGAATTCACCCCTCCACTTT.

The V and J genes are TRBV7-9 and TRBJ1-2; possible D gene TRBD1, 6 bases. The CDR3 contains 12 residues. Germline lookup yields CDR1 SEHNR and CDR2 FQNEAQ (reference sequence). The V gene lost 1 base and the J gene lost 8 bases, with 8 bases spanning the gap. CDR3 DNA sequence: TGTGCCAGCAGCTTAGGGACAGCCGGCTACACCTTC. This sequence encodes CASSLGTAGYTF.

The V gene is TRBV19, the J gene TRBJ2-1; no clear D gene. The CDR3 sequence is 13 residues long. Per the germline V gene, CDR1 is LNHDA and CDR2 is SQIVND (reference sequence). The V and J ends lost 3 bases and 4 bases respectively, with 7 bases between them. CDR3 region: CASSISVYNEQFF. As DNA, the CDR3 is TGTGCCAGTAGTATCTCGGTTTACAATGAGCAGTTCTTC.